This T cell receptor beta chain was observed in a study of vaccination and CD4 T cells after COVID-19. Overall study context: The post-COVID samples were taken a median about 100 days after diagnosis, anywhere from 35 to 161. From HCoV-229E, HCoV-OC43, HCoV-NL63 and SARS-CoV-2, overlapping spike peptides were used to stimulate the cells.

Study-wide points: Nearly all convalescent vaccine-specific clones, 304 of 307, recognized only SARS-CoV-2 spike. Among convalescent patients, a median roughly 90% of reactive clones emerged only after vaccination.

The ends were cut back, 1 base at V and 8 bases at J, with 8 bases in the middle. Germline V gene sequence: CDR1 LNHNV, CDR2 YYDKDF (reference sequence). There are 13 residues in the CDR3. On this clonotype: The antigen is unknown.

Treatment reported: roughly ten-day PBMC culture with coronavirus spike peptide pools or control peptides (ViraFEST assay). Cultured CD4+ T cell DNA underwent sequencing with the Oncomine TCR Beta short-read assay. Each CDR3 protein is one row after TCRdb ran MiXCR on the PCR reads. The sample holds about 18,000 distinct CDR3 sequences, around half seen once. The clonotype was recovered from a human donor who had recovered from COVID-19. The rearrangement uses TRBV15 and TRBJ1-4, with unresolved D. Sequences were obtained from CD4+ T cells from blood, cultured in vitro. The CDR3 sequence: CATSRVAGEKLFF. CDR3 sequence (DNA): TGTGCCACCAGCAGAGTCGCGGGAGAAAAACTGTTTTTT.